This T cell receptor (beta chain) was documented in a study of shared clonotypes between healthy human individuals. Study-level information: CD4 naive and memory got three plates each, CD8 naive two, CD8 memory one.

Sorted-subset replicate PCRs used 200 ng DNA, 30,000 or so T cell genomes. Profiled with immunoSEQ multiplex PCR; TCRdb holds only in-frame clones, not every one. In the table there are under 850,000 clones, 72% of which are singletons. The study, taken as a whole, reports: Clonotypes that were shared across a handful of donors made up approximately 5% of naive CD4 clonotypes. Clonotype sharing levels among donors were expected to vary with sequencing depth.

Trimming took off 6 bases at V and 0 bases at J, with 9 bases between the two ends. CDR3 size: 12 residues. CDR1 is SQVTM, CDR2 ANQGSEA, per germline. Concerning this clone itself: The antigen is undetermined.

The chain is built from TRBV29-1 and TRBJ2-7; no firm D call. Sequencing was carried out using memory CD4+ T cells sorted from blood. As to subset: CD45RA-negative fraction. The clonotype comes from a woman aged 25-40 years in good health. CDR3 nucleotide sequence: TGCAGCGTAGACATGGGCTCCTACGAGCAGTACTTC. This gives the protein CSVDMGSYEQYF.